Included here is one T cell receptor (beta chain) sequence, with context. Its specificity is unknown. The CDR3 is 12 amino acids. CDR1 is LNHNV, CDR2 YYDKDF, per germline (reference sequence). The ends were cut back, 3 bases at V and 1 base at J, with 3 bases in the middle. This specimen belongs to a study of OX40 agonist ivuxolimab in advanced cancers. Study in general: Patients were infused with ivuxolimab every 2 weeks at 0.01 to 10 mg/kg. Study-level points and caveats: Dosing at 0.1 to 3.0 mg/kg was accompanied by clonal expansion of CD4+ and CD8+ blood T cells by week 6.

Some clones are missing from TCRdb's copy, which holds only in-frame ones; the method was immunoSEQ multiplex PCR. The sample contains approximately 77,000 clones, 80% to 95% of which appear only once. Sampling of blood occurred at baseline, cycle 4 day 1, and cycle 7 day 1. The clonotype comes from an adult with an advanced solid tumor such as melanoma, head and neck, liver or kidney cancer. This rearrangement joins TRBV15 to TRBJ2-5; D not certain. The specimen comprised CD4+ or CD8+ T cells sorted from blood, sampled in a trial of the OX40 agonist ivuxolimab. CDR3 nucleotide sequence: TGTGCCACCAGCAGTACCCAAGAGACCCAGTACTTC. Residues: CATSSTQETQYF.